This T cell receptor (beta chain) derives from a study of radiotherapy plus CTLA-4 blockade in lung cancer. Study background: Among all patients, roughly 17% showed objective responses, while roughly 28% had disease control. General study results and limits: Early blood T cell clone dynamics, with interferon-beta, were reported to best predict response. Following radiotherapy plus ipilimumab, tumor-derived TCR clones expanded in the blood.

Remarks on this clone: The antigen remains unidentified.

The method was immunoSEQ multiplex PCR; TCRdb's version includes in-frame clones alone and lacks a portion of them. The sample includes about 51,000 clones, 70% to 80% of them seen just once. Receiving focal radiation plus CTLA-4 blockade with ipilimumab were patients who had chemo-refractory metastatic non-small-cell lung cancer. Germline CDR1 MNHEY, CDR2 SVGAGI. The CDR3 has 14 residues. V was cut by 6 bases and J by 0 bases, with 12 bases left in between. This TCR was sampled from a human donor with non-small cell lung cancer who had a complete response to radiotherapy plus ipilimumab. This specimen consisted of peripheral blood, obtained from a patient treated with radiotherapy plus ipilimumab. This rearrangement joins TRBV6-5 to TRBJ2-7; D perhaps matches TRBD2 (7 bases). In DNA form, the CDR3 reads TGTGCCAGCAGAAGGGGGGAGGGCTCCTACGAGCAGTACTTC. The encoded protein is CASRRGEGSYEQYF.